One sample yielded the 13 T cell receptor beta chains listed below, sequenced in a study of Graves' ophthalmopathy and Graves' hyperthyroidism. Amplification targeted the TCR beta CDR3 regions, with RNA transcripts as the source material. Investigators did first-round RT-PCR with HTBI primers, then second-round multiplex PCR. A single record per CDR3 protein comes from TCRdb applying MiXCR to the multiplex PCR reads. The sample shows 740,000 or so distinct CDR3 sequences, roughly 40% of them seen only once. Source material: peripheral blood. The receptor set was obtained from an adult man with Graves' ophthalmopathy.

This clonotype has ten or more counts. This chain connects TRBV10-3 to TRBJ2-7; a possible D gene is TRBD1 (6 bases). The V end was cut by 3 bases, the J end by 0 bases, with 9 bases between. Germline assignment: CDR1 ENHRY and CDR2 SYGVKD. The CDR3 runs to 14 residues. CDR3 in amino acids: CAISETGSSYEQYF. CDR3 nucleotides: TGTGCCATCAGTGAAACAGGGAGCTCCTACGAGCAGTACTTC.

This clonotype was recorded many times. This chain connects TRBV2 to TRBJ2-5; D is undetermined. V was shortened by 1 base and J by 3 bases, with 9 bases between the two germline ends. Germline CDR1 is SNHLY and CDR2 is FYNNEI. The CDR3 is 14 amino acids. The CDR3 DNA sequence: TGTGCCAGCAGTGAAGGGTGGTCCAAAGAGACCCAGTACTTC. Its protein is CASSEGWSKETQYF.

In this sample, this clonotype turned up many times. The chain has TRBV2 and TRBJ1-1; 7 bases are shared with TRBD1. The V and J ends lost 6 bases and 5 bases, in that order; junction bases with no gene match: 9. The germline CDR1 and CDR2 sequences are SNHLY and FYNNEI. The CDR3 totals 14 residues. The CDR3 here is CASSEQGKRTEAFF. For the CDR3, the DNA is TGTGCCAGCAGCGAACAGGGGAAGAGGACTGAAGCTTTCTTT.

Many counts were recorded for this clonotype. V gene TRBV7-8 combines with J gene TRBJ2-7; a weak D match, TRBD1 (5 bases). Trimming cost V 5 bases and J 4 bases, with 18 bases left between them. The CDR3 has 15 amino acids. CDR1 is SGHVS, CDR2 FQNEAQ, per germline. CDR3 nucleotide sequence: TGTGCCAGCAGCCCGGGTGTAGGGGCGAGATACGAGCAGTACTTC. Its protein is CASSPGVGARYEQYF.

The V call is TRBV6-6, the J call TRBJ1-5; D not certain. The CDR3 has 13 amino acids. CDR1 and CDR2 from the germline V gene are MNHNY and SVGAGI (reference sequence). Trimming removed 4 bases at V and 15 bases at J, with 19 bases between. The CDR3 is CASSLSSGGGWHF. Written as DNA, the CDR3 is TGTGCCAGCAGTTTATCGTCTGGCGGAGGGTGGCATTTT.

V usage is TRBV11-2 and J usage is TRBJ2-2; D is uncertain. The CDR3 totals 13 residues. From germline, CDR1 is SGHAT and CDR2 FQNNGV. Trimming cost V 5 bases and J 2 bases, with 6 bases left between them. CDR3: CASSLYNTGELFF. As DNA, the CDR3 is TGTGCCAGCAGCCTTTATAACACCGGGGAGCTGTTTTTT.

The chain has TRBV7-2 and TRBJ2-5, with D perhaps TRBD1 (5 bases). Trimming removed 7 bases from V and 2 bases from J, with 11 bases in between. The germline CDR1 and CDR2 sequences are SGHTA and FQGNSA. The CDR3 loop spans 13 amino acids. Here the CDR3 DNA reads TGTGCCAGCAATCAGGGAACACAAGAGACCCAGTACTTC. The encoded protein is CASNQGTQETQYF.

This clonotype was recorded many times. The chain couples TRBV7-9 to TRBJ1-1; 7 nucleotides match TRBD1. The CDR3 covers 14 residues. Germline lookup yields CDR1 SEHNR and CDR2 FQNEAQ (reference sequence). V shed 5 bases and J 0 bases; nucleotides not matched to a gene: 3. The CDR3 protein is CASSPGQVNTEAFF. Here the CDR3 DNA reads TGTGCCAGCAGCCCCGGACAGGTGAACACTGAAGCTTTCTTT. Drawing the rest from reference TRBV7-9 and TRBJ1-1, the complete variable domain is DTGVSQNPRHKITKRGQNVTFRCDPISEHNRLYWYRQTLGQGPEFLTYFQNEAQLEKSRLLSDRFSAERPKGSFSTLEIQRTEQGDSAMYLCASSPGQVNTEAFFGQGTRLTVV.

V and J are TRBV7-8 and TRBJ2-2; perhaps TRBD1 as D (6 bases). Germline assignment: CDR1 SGHVS and CDR2 FQNEAQ. Trimming removed 6 bases from V and 1 base from J, with 15 bases in between. The CDR3 runs 16 residues. CDR3 in amino acids: CASRRRGFQNTGELFF. CDR3 DNA sequence: TGTGCCAGCAGGAGAAGGGGGTTCCAGAACACCGGGGAGCTGTTTTTT.

The chain employs TRBV2 and TRBJ1-1; no clear D gene. The germline V and J ends were trimmed by 3 bases and 5 bases, with 16 bases remaining between them. Germline CDR1 SNHLY, CDR2 FYNNEI. The CDR3 loop spans 15 amino acids. Here the CDR3 reads CASSETIVSGTEAFF. As DNA, the CDR3 is TGTGCCAGCAGTGAGACCATCGTTTCTGGGACTGAAGCTTTCTTT.

This clonotype was counted between two and nine times. CDR3 in amino acids: CASSSWSGSYEQYF. The CDR3 nucleotides read TGTGCCAGCAGCTCCTGGTCGGGCTCCTACGAGCAGTACTTC. The V gene is TRBV7-9, the J gene TRBJ2-7; D gene unclear. Germline V CDR1 and CDR2: SEHNR, FQNEAQ (reference sequence). CDR3 length: 14 amino acids. Trimming pared 4 bases from V and 0 bases from J, leaving 10 bases between.

The chain has TRBV12-3 or TRBV12-4 and TRBJ1-1, with a possible D match to TRBD1 (5 bases). This CDR3 has 11 residues. The V end was cut by 7 bases, the J end by 5 bases, with 8 bases between. CDR3 amino acids: CASMGGTEAFF. Written as DNA, the CDR3 is TGTGCCAGCATGGGGGGGACTGAAGCTTTCTTT.

Only a few counts were recorded for this clonotype. The chain carries TRBV19 and TRBJ2-5; TRBD1 agrees at 10 bases. CDR3 size: 15 residues. Germline loops: CDR1 LNHDA, CDR2 SQIVND (reference sequence). With V trimmed by 4 bases and J by 4 bases, 6 bases remained unmatched. The CDR3 DNA reads as TGTGCCAGTAGTACAGGGACAGGGGTCGGAGAGACCCAGTACTTC. Residues: CASSTGTGVGETQYF.